This TCR beta chain was sequenced in a study of CD8 T cells in ankylosing spondylitis. This clonotype was detected ten times or more. Its specificity is not known. Regarding the study as a whole: Previous work reported some of these motif variants in the synovial fluid and blood of reactive arthritis. It appeared that ankylosing spondylitis blood was characterized by a TCR beta motif of several highly homologous variants. Disease-linked clones were reportedly significantly enriched in matched ankylosing spondylitis synovial fluid.

Each CDR3 protein is one row after TCRdb ran MiXCR on the 5' RACE reads. Of around 91,000 distinct CDR3 sequences in the sample, about 9% are singletons; the top ten hold approximately 29%. Specimen: blood, either unsorted or a sorted T cell fraction (not recorded which). This receptor was taken from a male donor with ankylosing spondylitis.

Here the CDR3 DNA reads TGCAGCGTTGTTTCAATGAACACTGAAGCTTTCTTT. This encodes CSVVSMNTEAFF. The V gene is TRBV29-1, the J gene TRBJ1-1; D call uncertain. CDR3 length: 12 residues. Trimming left V 4 bases short and J 0 bases short, with 6 bases between. Germline V gives CDR1 SQVTM, CDR2 ANQGSEA. Full variable domain (rest looked up from reference TRBV29-1 and TRBJ1-1): SAVISQKPSRDICQRGTSLTIQCQVDSQVTMMFWYRQQPGQSLTLIATANQGSEATYESGFVIDKFPISRPNLTFSTLTVSNMSPEDSSIYLCSVVSMNTEAFFGQGTRLTVV.